The T cell receptor (beta chain) described here comes from a study of T-cell memory formation after mild COVID-19. Study summary: TCR clusters largely stayed donor specific.

Each CDR3 protein is one row after TCRdb ran MiXCR on the 5' RACE reads. The data contain fewer than 500,000 distinct CDR3 sequences, more than 20% of them seen just once; the ten biggest clones take up under 15%. This TCR was sampled from an adult woman who had mild COVID-19 (a few samples of this study predate the infection). Cell type and time point are not known. Sequencing used PBMCs or a T cell subset sorted from them (not recorded which).

CDR3 nucleotides: TGTGCCAGCAGCCCACCGTGGGGGGCCCAAGAGACCCAGTACTTC. Translated: CASSPPWGAQETQYF. The gene calls are TRBV7-9 and TRBJ2-5; the D call may be TRBD1 or TRBD2 (6 bases each). This CDR3 is built from 15 residues. Trimming left V 5 bases short and J 1 base short, with 14 bases between. Per germline, CDR1 SEHNR and CDR2 FQNEAQ (reference sequence).